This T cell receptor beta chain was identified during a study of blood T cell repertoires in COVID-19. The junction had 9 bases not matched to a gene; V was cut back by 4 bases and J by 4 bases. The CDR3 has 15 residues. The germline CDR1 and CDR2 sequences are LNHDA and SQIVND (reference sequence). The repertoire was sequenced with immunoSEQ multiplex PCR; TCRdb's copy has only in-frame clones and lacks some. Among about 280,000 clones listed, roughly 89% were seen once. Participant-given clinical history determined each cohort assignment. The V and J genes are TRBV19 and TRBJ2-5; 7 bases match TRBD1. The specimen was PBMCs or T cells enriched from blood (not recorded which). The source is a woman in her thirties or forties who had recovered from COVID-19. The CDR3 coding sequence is TGTGCCAGTAGTACTACCCTGGGACAGAGAGAGACCCAGTACTTC. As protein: CASSTTLGQRETQYF.